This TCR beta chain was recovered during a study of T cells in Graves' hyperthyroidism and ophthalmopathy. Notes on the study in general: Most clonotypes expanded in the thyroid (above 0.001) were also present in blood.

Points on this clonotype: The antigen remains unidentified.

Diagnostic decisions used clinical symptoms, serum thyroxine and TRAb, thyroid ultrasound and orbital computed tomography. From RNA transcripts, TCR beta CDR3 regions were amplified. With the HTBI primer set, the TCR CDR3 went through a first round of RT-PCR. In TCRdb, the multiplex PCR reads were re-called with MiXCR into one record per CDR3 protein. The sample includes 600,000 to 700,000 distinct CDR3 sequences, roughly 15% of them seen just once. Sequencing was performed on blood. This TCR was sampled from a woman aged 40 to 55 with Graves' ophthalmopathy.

CDR3 sequence (DNA): TGTGCCAGCAGCCCAAACCTAGGCAGCTATGGCTACACCTTC. Amino acids: CASSPNLGSYGYTF. The chain recombines TRBV7-8 with TRBJ1-2; no clear D gene. The germline V and J ends were trimmed by 5 bases and 4 bases, with 14 bases remaining between them. The CDR3 sequence is 14 residues long. Germline V CDR1 and CDR2: SGHVS, FQNEAQ.